The clone carrying this T cell receptor beta chain was counted at least ten times. Because the CDR3's place on the DNA is in doubt, the DNA is left out and the CDR3 is given as listed by TCRdb. The sample originates from a study of regulatory T cells in long-lasting Graves disease. Study-level information: Antithyroid drug intake by newly diagnosed Graves' patients had lasted under 3 months.

Germline values: CDR1 MNHEY, CDR2 SMNVEV (reference sequence). The CDR3 is made up of 15 amino acids, end residues included. Arm-PCR with iRepertoire HTBI primers amplified the CDR3 regions for these TCR beta libraries. TCRdb re-analysed the multiplex PCR reads in MiXCR, keeping a single row per CDR3 protein. The sample shows about 420,000 distinct CDR3 sequences, 16% of them seen only once. Regarding time point: newly diagnosed GD, antithyroid drugs for less than 3 months. RNA from PBMCs was the source of the TCR library. These same data were also listed under a study on T cells in Graves' hyperthyroidism and ophthalmopathy. That source reports: The HTBI set primed first-round TCR CDR3 RT-PCR. The blood repertoire included most of the expanded thyroid clonotypes above 0.001.

The sequenced sample was peripheral blood mononuclear cells (PBMCs), obtained at new diagnosis, from a patient treated with antithyroid drugs. J is TRBJ2-3 and V is TRBV27; the table gives TRBD1 as D, unverified against the DNA. The receptor's source is a woman aged 18-29 years with Graves disease. CDR3: CASSSSWGSTDTQYF.